This T cell receptor (beta chain) was observed in a study of human T cells and chemical hapten exposure. Many counts were recorded for this clonotype. Documented time point: healthy volunteer bleed at 2 weeks. The template was total RNA from unfractionated whole blood. The library gave individual cDNA molecules unique molecular identifiers. From the RACE reads, TCRdb called clonotypes with MiXCR, one entry per CDR3 protein. The data show around 45,000 distinct CDR3 sequences, with 4.4% seen just once and less than 6% held by the top ten. V was trimmed by 3 bases and J by 3 bases, leaving 14 bases between them. The CDR3 is made up of 15 amino acids. Per the germline V gene, CDR1 is MDHEN and CDR2 is SYDVKM.

Sequencing was done on a sample of whole blood. This chain links TRBV28 with TRBJ1-1; the D is unclear. This TCR was sampled from a human donor in good health. Some clones in this sample may be carry-over from other donors' samples. In DNA form, the CDR3 reads TGTGCCAGCAGTTTCCCCCGGGGTGAGGACACTGAAGCTTTCTTT. It encodes CASSFPRGEDTEAFF.